The rows below give T cell receptor beta chains drawn from one sample of a study of T-cell memory formation after mild COVID-19. TCRdb recomputed calls from the 5' RACE reads with MiXCR, one row per CDR3 protein. The sample has roughly 580,000 distinct CDR3 sequences; about 20% are singletons. Material for sequencing was PBMCs or a T cell subset sorted from them (not recorded which). The receptors here all came from an adult woman who had mild COVID-19 (a few samples of this study predate the infection). Cell type and time point are not known. Each CDR3 is given with its conserved first and last residue. Rows may omit the clone size; those that give it use once, few, many or a size class.

clone size	V gene	J gene	CDR3 protein
NA	TRBV29-1	TRBJ2-7	CSVESGRGDYEQYF
NA	TRBV4-1	TRBJ2-3	CASSQLRLAVNTQYF
few	TRBV10-3	TRBJ2-6	CAISEPGRISGANVLTF
NA	TRBV2	TRBJ1-5	CASSEAWTGLDQPQHF
NA	TRBV18	TRBJ2-2	CASSHRDGYTGELFF
NA	TRBV6-1	TRBJ1-3	CASRSVGSGNTIYF
once	TRBV19	TRBJ2-7	CASSLPRTGVYEQYF
NA	TRBV5-5	TRBJ1-1	CASSLQQGWTEAFF
NA	TRBV7-2	TRBJ2-1	CASSSGSGRAHHEQFF
few	TRBV11-1	TRBJ1-1	CASSFFTNPMNTEAFF
few	TRBV29-1	TRBJ2-2	CSVLVNTGELFF
few	TRBV30	TRBJ2-7	CAWKPGQGFYEQYF
few	TRBV2	TRBJ2-1	CASRSGQVNEQFF
NA	TRBV7-9	TRBJ2-3	CASTRGTDTQYF
NA	TRBV30	TRBJ2-1	CAWSPLAGPSDEQFF
NA	TRBV3-1	TRBJ2-4	CASSQAGELAKNIQYF
NA	TRBV3-1	TRBJ1-1	CASSPGDSWVGTEAFF
NA	TRBV9	TRBJ1-4	CASSTGLWDRGEKLFF
many	TRBV12-3/TRBV12-4	TRBJ2-7	CASSPRAEGEQYF
NA	TRBV14	TRBJ1-1	CASSQDEVEVEAFF
few	TRBV2	TRBJ2-3	CASRLTSGGPGSTDTQYF
few	TRBV30	TRBJ2-1	CAWSVPGRPGWDSYNEQFF
many	TRBV20-1	TRBJ2-1	CSARIALELSRGQFF
few	TRBV6-2/TRBV6-3	TRBJ1-5	CASADTYQPQHF
NA	TRBV14	TRBJ1-6	CASSQAAGAHSPLHF
few	TRBV12-3/TRBV12-4	TRBJ2-7	CASTSGGASNEQYF
NA	TRBV5-5	TRBJ1-2	CASSGRSRYGYTF
NA	TRBV5-6	TRBJ2-3	CASSLDYGNFGSDTQYF
many	TRBV2	TRBJ2-1	CASRAFWGGGHNEQFF
NA	TRBV12-3/TRBV12-4	TRBJ2-7	CASKPGTDFFEQYF
many	TRBV12-3/TRBV12-4	TRBJ2-3	CASSPSPTSGRTDTQYF
NA	TRBV7-3	TRBJ2-5	CASSSGGEGNQETQYF
NA	TRBV30	TRBJ2-1	CAWSVNQYNEQFF
NA	TRBV10-3	TRBJ2-7	CAISDRSYEQYF
few	TRBV3-1	TRBJ2-5	CASSQPAVLETQYF
NA	TRBV7-9	TRBJ2-7	CASSRQDSYEQYF
few	TRBV12-3/TRBV12-4	TRBJ1-1	CASSGGPGTEAFF
NA	TRBV11-2	TRBJ2-1	CASSEGYNEQFF
few	TRBV5-1	TRBJ1-6	CASSSEVLLGDSPLHF
NA	TRBV6-2/TRBV6-3	TRBJ2-3	CASRSTGGHGTDTQYF
NA	TRBV5-1	TRBJ2-7	CASSLGLRDMSHEQYF
NA	TRBV12-3/TRBV12-4	TRBJ2-1	CASSFLGKNNEQFF
few	TRBV6-1	TRBJ1-5	CASRGTVNQPQHF
few	TRBV7-8	TRBJ2-1	CASSLGRAEQFF
few	TRBV20-1	TRBJ2-3	CSARTGTSSTDTQYF
many	TRBV29-1	TRBJ2-2	CSVERRGRAGELFF
NA	TRBV20-1	TRBJ1-4	CSASLMSASIEKLFF
few	TRBV12-3/TRBV12-4	TRBJ2-3	CASSLLIVDTQYF
few	TRBV12-3/TRBV12-4	TRBJ2-2	CASSYRGSTGELFF
NA	TRBV29-1	TRBJ1-2	CSVDWADLANYGYTF
NA	TRBV20-1	TRBJ2-5	CSARGVASGGAREETQYF
NA	TRBV3-1	TRBJ2-7	CASSQGAGPHYEQYF
NA	TRBV19	TRBJ2-7	CASSIWGRGGYEQYF
few	TRBV9	TRBJ1-1	CASSDSSMNTEAFF
many	TRBV11-2	TRBJ2-5	CASSSLMDSLGETQYF
NA	TRBV10-3	TRBJ1-2	CAISGQTGNDYGYTF
few	TRBV19	TRBJ1-1	CASKGAPNTEAFF
few	TRBV7-9	TRBJ2-1	CANSGLAGEQFF
NA	TRBV3-1	TRBJ2-7	CASSQDLGNEQYF